The sequence of this T cell receptor beta chain was determined in a study of OX40 agonist ivuxolimab in advanced cancers. About the study: Partial responses were seen in three patients, one with hepatocellular carcinoma and two with cutaneous melanoma. Regarding the study as a whole: Partial responders receiving 0.1-3.0 mg/kg showed among the lowest clonal expansion.

Sampling of blood occurred at baseline, cycle 4 day 1, and cycle 7 day 1. The CDR3 contains 15 residues. Looked up from germline, CDR1 is SGHNT and CDR2 is YYREEE (reference sequence). The ends lost 4 bases at V and 4 bases at J; junction bases unmatched: 6. The protocol was immunoSEQ multiplex PCR, while the TCRdb copy is restricted to in-frame clones and leaves out a portion. The repertoire holds approximately 90,000 clones, with 90% to 95% as singletons. With respect to this clone: The antigen is undetermined.

This TCR was sampled from an adult with an advanced solid tumor such as melanoma, head and neck, liver or kidney cancer. The material sequenced was CD4+ or CD8+ T cells sorted from blood, taken in a trial of the OX40 agonist ivuxolimab. The chain uses TRBV5-4 and TRBJ1-1; 11 positions agree with TRBD1. CDR3 residues: CASSLGQGEVTEAFF. CDR3 DNA sequence: TGTGCCAGCAGCCTGGGACAGGGGGAGGTCACTGAAGCTTTCTTT.